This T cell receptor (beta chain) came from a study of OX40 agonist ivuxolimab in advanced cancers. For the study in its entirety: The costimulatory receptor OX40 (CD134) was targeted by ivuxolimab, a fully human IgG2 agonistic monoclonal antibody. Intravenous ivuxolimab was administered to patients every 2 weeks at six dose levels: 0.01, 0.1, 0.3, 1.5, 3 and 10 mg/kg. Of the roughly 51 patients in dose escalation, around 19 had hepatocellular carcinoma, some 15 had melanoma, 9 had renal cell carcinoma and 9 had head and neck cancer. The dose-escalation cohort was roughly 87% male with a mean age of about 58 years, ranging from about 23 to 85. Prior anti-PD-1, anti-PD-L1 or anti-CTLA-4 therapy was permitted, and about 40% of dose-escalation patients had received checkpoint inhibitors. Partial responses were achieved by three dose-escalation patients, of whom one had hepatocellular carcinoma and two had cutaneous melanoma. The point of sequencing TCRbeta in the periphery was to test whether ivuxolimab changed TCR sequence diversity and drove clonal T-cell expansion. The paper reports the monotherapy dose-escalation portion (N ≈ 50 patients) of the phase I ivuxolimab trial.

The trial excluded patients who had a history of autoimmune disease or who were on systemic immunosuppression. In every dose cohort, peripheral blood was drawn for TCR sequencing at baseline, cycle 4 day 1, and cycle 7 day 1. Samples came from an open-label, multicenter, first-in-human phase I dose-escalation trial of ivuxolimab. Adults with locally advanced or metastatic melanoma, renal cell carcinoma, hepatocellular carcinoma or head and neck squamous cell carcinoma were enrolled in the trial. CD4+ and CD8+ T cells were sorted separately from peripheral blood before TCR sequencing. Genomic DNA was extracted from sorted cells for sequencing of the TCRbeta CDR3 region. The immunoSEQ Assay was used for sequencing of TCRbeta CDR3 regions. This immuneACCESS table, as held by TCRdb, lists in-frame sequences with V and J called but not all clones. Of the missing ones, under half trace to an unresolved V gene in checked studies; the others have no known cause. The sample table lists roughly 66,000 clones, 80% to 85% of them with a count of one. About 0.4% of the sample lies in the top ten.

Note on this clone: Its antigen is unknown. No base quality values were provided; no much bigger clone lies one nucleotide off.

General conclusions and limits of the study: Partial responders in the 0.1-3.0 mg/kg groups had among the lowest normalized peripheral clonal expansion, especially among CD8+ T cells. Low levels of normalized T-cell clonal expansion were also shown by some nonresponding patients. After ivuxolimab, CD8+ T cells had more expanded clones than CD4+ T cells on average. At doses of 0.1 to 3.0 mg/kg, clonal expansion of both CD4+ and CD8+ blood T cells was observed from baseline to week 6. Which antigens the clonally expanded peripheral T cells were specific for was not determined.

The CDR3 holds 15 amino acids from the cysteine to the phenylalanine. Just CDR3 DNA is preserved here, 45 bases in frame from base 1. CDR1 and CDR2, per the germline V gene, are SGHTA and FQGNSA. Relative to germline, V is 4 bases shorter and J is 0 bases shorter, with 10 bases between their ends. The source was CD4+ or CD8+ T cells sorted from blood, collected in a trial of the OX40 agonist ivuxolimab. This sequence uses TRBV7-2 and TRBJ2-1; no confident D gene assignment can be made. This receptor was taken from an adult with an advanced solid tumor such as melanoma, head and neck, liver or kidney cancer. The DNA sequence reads TGTGCCAGCAGCTCCTCTATTCTCTCCTACAATGAGCAGTTCTTC. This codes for CASSSSILSYNEQFF.